This is a list of T cell receptor beta chains from one sample in a study of shared clonotypes between healthy human individuals. Sequenced by immunoSEQ multiplex PCR; TCRdb stores in-frame clones only, minus some. Among around 2.1 million clones, approximately 94% were seen once, and the ten largest hold about 1.5%. The sequenced sample was naive CD8+ T cells from PBMCs. The receptors come from a man aged 18 to 35 in good health. Some clones in this sample may be carry-over from other donors' samples. Each CDR3 is given with its conserved first and last residue.

v_call,j_call,cdr3_aa
TRBV7-6,TRBJ2-7,CASSFGLAGGPLEQYF
TRBV7-6,TRBJ2-7,CASSLGPVGGIEQYF
TRBV4-2,TRBJ2-5,CASSPWGRHQETQYF
TRBV5-4,TRBJ1-1,CASRSWMNTEAFF
TRBV7-8,TRBJ1-3,CASSAWTGFNSGNTIYF
TRBV7-6,TRBJ2-7,CASSLGTLPSGEQYF
TRBV29-1,TRBJ1-1,CSAWGGTEAFF
TRBV7-9,TRBJ2-1,CASRVTGNEQFF
TRBV7-9,TRBJ2-7,CASSHKKYEQYF
TRBV11-2,TRBJ2-7,CASSFSQTILSYEQYF
TRBV6-6,TRBJ2-7,CASSYYRTGEQYF
TRBV9,TRBJ1-1,CASSVVVGGTEAFF
TRBV28,TRBJ1-1,CASNAGRGYEAFF
TRBV9,TRBJ2-3,CASSVATAEEEADTQYF
TRBV9,TRBJ2-1,CASSVVAGTLSSYNEQFF
TRBV12-5,TRBJ1-1,CASGSAGLQGEMNTEAFF
TRBV19,TRBJ2-7,CASSPISGSGSYEQYF
TRBV7-8,TRBJ1-2,CASSLSGGQGYTF
TRBV9,TRBJ1-3,CASSVPTDSGNTIYF
TRBV7-6,TRBJ2-7,CASSSLAGGRASYEQYF
TRBV15,TRBJ2-7,CATSKVTSYEQYF
TRBV15,TRBJ1-4,CATSRANFRDFVGGLFF
TRBV9,TRBJ1-2,CASSLGYKDYGYTF
TRBV5-1,TRBJ2-3,CASSEAPTDTQYF
TRBV5-1,TRBJ2-7,CASRFGRPDSSPYEQYF
TRBV7-3,TRBJ2-3,CASSPDPGGDTQYF
TRBV7-9,TRBJ2-1,CASITGGYNEQFF
TRBV15,TRBJ2-7,CATSRVRGAGSYEQYF
TRBV27,TRBJ1-5,CASSLIGSNQPQHF
TRBV10-3,TRBJ2-2,CAIPRGTGRFSGELFF
TRBV10-3,TRBJ2-1,CAISESMGGFSYNEQFF
TRBV7-7,TRBJ2-7,CASSLGPDRGLGEQYF
TRBV19,TRBJ2-1,CASNAGQTYNEQFF
TRBV7-9,TRBJ2-6,CASSQPSGGANVLTF
TRBV19,TRBJ1-1,CASSLEVGVTEAFF
TRBV5-1,TRBJ2-2,CASSLRDPTGELFF
TRBV5-4,TRBJ1-1,CASRGTAEAFF
TRBV7-9,TRBJ2-1,CASTPGFFTYNEQFF
TRBV5-1,TRBJ1-1,CASSQQGTEAFF
TRBV18,TRBJ1-1,CASSPTVNTEAFF
TRBV19,TRBJ1-1,CASSILQGNDNEAFF
TRBV11-2,TRBJ2-7,CASSLALSGGAYEQYF
TRBV7-9,TRBJ1-3,CASSLWTNTIYF
TRBV7-6,TRBJ2-5,CASSLLAVQETQYF
TRBV27,TRBJ1-1,CASSLLVNTEAFF
TRBV9,TRBJ2-2,CASSVATSGRSNTGELFF
TRBV11-3,TRBJ1-1,CASSLGGITEAFF